This T cell receptor (beta chain) is from a study of blood T cell repertoires in COVID-19. The germline V and J ends were trimmed by 5 bases and 7 bases, with 20 bases remaining between them. Germline assignment: CDR1 KGHSH and CDR2 LQKENI. There are 15 residues in the CDR3. Participants, roughly 18 to 100 years old, spanned 25 or so US areas. In the 2 weeks before study entry, exposed participants met a COVID-19 case, which was PCR-confirmed or clinician-diagnosed. Profiling relied on immunoSEQ multiplex PCR, and the TCRdb table lists in-frame clones only, not all of them. The sample has roughly 150,000 clones, under 90% seen once. This clone was seen once.

The receptor's source is a woman younger than 35 who had been exposed to COVID-19. The chain joins TRBV18 to TRBJ1-1, with D possibly being TRBD1 (5 bases). The sequenced material came from PBMCs or T cells enriched from blood (not recorded which). The chain's CDR3 is CASSSPTATFLEAFF. In DNA, the CDR3 is TGTGCCAGCTCATCTCCGACAGCGACGTTCCTTGAAGCTTTCTTT.